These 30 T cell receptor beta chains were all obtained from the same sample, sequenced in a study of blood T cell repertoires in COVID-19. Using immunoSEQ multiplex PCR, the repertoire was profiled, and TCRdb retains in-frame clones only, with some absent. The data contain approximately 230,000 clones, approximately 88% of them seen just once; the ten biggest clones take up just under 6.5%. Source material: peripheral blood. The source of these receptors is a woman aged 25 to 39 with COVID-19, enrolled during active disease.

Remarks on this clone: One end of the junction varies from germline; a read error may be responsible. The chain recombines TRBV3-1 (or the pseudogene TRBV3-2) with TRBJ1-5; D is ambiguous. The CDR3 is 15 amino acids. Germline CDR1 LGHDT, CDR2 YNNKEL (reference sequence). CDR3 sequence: CASSQGYSSDQPQHF. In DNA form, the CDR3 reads TGTGCCAGCAGCCAAGGGTACAGTAGCGATCAGCCCCAGCATTTT.

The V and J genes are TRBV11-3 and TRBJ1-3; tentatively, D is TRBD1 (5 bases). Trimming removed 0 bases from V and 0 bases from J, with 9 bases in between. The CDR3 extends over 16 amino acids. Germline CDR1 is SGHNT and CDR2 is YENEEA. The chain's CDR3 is CASSLDQGHSGNTIYF. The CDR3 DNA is TGTGCCAGCAGCTTAGATCAAGGACACTCTGGAAACACCATATATTTT. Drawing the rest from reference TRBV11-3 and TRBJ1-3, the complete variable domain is EAGVVQSPRYKIIEKKQPVAFWCNPISGHNTLYWYLQNLGQGPELLIRYENEEAVDDSQLPKDRFSAERLKGVDSTLKIQPAELGDSAVYLCASSLDQGHSGNTIYFGEGSWLTVV.

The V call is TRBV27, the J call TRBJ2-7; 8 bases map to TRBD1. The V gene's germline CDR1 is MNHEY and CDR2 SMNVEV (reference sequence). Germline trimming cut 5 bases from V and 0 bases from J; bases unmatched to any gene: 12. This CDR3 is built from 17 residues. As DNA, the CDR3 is TGTGCCAGCAGTAGAAACCCGACAGGGGACGACTCCTACGAGCAGTACTTC. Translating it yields CASSRNPTGDDSYEQYF.

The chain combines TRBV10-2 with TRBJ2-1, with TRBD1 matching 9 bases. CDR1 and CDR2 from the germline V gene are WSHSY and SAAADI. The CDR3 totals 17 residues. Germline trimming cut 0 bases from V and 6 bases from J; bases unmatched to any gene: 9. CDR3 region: CASSESEGGQGINEQFF. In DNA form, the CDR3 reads TGCGCCAGCAGTGAGTCCGAAGGGGGACAGGGTATCAATGAGCAGTTCTTC.

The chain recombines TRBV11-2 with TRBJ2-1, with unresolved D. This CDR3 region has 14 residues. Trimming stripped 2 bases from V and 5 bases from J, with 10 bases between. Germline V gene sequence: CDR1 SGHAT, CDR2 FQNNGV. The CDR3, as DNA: TGTGCCAGCAGCTTAAGTCCAGGTGACAATGAGCAGTTCTTC. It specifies CASSLSPGDNEQFF.

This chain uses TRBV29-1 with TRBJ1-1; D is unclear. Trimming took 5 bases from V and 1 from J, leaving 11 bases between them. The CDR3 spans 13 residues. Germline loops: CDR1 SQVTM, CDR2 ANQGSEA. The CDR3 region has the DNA TGCAGCGTTATAGGGAGCCCGAACACTGAAGCTTTCTTT. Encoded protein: CSVIGSPNTEAFF.

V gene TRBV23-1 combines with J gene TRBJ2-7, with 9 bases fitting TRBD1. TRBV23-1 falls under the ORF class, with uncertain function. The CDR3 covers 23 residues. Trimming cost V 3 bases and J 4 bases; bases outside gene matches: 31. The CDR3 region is CASSHGFSRDRVFSLVDRYEQYF. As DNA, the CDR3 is TGCGCCAGCAGTCACGGTTTCAGTAGGGACAGGGTTTTTTCATTAGTGGATCGATACGAGCAGTACTTC.

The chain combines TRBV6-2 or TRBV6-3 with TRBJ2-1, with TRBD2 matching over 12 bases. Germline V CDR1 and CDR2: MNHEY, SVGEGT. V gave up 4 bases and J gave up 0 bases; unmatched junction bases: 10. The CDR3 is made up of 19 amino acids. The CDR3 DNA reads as TGTGCCAGCAGTTTCCCGGGACTAGCGGGCGCTAGCTCCTACAATGAGCAGTTCTTC. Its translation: CASSFPGLAGASSYNEQFF.

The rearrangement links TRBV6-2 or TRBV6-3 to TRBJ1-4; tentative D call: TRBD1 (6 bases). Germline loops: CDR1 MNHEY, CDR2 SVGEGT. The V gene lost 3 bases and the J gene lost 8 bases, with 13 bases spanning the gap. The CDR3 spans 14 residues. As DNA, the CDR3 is TGTGCCAGCAGTTATCAGGGGATGGCGGAAAAACTGTTTTTT. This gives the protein CASSYQGMAEKLFF.

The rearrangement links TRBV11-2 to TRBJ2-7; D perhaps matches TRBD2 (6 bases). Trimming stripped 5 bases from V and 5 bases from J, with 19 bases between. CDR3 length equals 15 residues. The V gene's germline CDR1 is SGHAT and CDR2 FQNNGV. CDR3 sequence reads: CASSIPSAGSHEQYF. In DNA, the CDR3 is TGTGCCAGCAGCATACCCAGTGCGGGGAGCCACGAGCAGTACTTC. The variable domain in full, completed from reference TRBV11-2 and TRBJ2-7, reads EAGVAQSPRYKIIEKRQSVAFWCNPISGHATLYWYQQILGQGPKLLIQFQNNGVVDDSQLPKDRFSAERLKGVDSTLKIQPAKLEDSAVYLCASSIPSAGSHEQYFGPGTRLTVT.

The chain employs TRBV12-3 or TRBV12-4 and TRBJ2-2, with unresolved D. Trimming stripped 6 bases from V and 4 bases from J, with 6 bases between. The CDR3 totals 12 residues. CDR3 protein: CASSSSTGELFF. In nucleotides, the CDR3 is TGTGCCAGCAGCTCGAGCACCGGGGAGCTGTTTTTT.

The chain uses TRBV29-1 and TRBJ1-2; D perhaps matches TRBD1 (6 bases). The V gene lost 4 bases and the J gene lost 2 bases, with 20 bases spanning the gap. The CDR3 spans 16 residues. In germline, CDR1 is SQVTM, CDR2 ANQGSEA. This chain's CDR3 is CSVGRDTQRVNYGYTF. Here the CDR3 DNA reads TGCAGCGTTGGCCGGGACACCCAGAGGGTAAACTATGGCTACACCTTC. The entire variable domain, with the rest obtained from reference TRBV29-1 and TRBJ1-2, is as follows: SAVISQKPSRDICQRGTSLTIQCQVDSQVTMMFWYRQQPGQSLTLIATANQGSEATYESGFVIDKFPISRPNLTFSTLTVSNMSPEDSSIYLCSVGRDTQRVNYGYTFGSGTRLTVV.

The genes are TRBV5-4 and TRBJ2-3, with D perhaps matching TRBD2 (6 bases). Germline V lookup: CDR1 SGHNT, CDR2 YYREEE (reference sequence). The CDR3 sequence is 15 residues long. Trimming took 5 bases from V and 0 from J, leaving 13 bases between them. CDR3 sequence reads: CASRLSGTSTDTQYF. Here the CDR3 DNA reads TGTGCCAGCAGGTTATCCGGGACTAGCACAGATACGCAGTATTTT.

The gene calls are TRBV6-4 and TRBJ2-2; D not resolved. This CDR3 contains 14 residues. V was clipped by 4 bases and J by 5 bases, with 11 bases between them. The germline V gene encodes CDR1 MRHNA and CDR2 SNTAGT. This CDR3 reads CASSALPGTGELFF. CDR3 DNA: TGTGCCAGCAGTGCCCTCCCGGGTACCGGGGAGCTGTTTTTT.

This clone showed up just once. The CDR3: CASSLAGGLNEQFF. The CDR3 coding sequence is TGTGCCAGCAGTTTAGCGGGGGGCCTCAATGAGCAGTTCTTC. The J gene is TRBJ2-1, the V gene TRBV28; 8 bases agree with TRBD2. Germline V gene lookup returns CDR1 MDHEN and CDR2 SYDVKM. The CDR3 length is 14 residues. V lost 2 bases, J lost 6 bases, and 3 bases stayed unmatched.

As DNA, the CDR3 is TGTGCCACCAGTGATCTCCCTGGCGGATATCATGGCTACACCTTC. Translating gives CATSDLPGGYHGYTF. The chain is built from TRBV24-1 and TRBJ1-2; D unresolved. The V end lost 3 bases, the J end lost 6 bases, and 16 bases lay between the germline ends. The CDR3 consists of 15 residues. From germline, CDR1 is KGHDR and CDR2 SFDVKD.

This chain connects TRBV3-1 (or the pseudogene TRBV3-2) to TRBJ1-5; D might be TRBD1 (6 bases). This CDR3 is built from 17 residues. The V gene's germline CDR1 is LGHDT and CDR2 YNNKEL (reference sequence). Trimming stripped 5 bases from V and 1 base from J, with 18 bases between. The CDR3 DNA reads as TGTGCCAGCAGCTTCCGGGACAACGAAGGCAGCAATCAGCCCCAGCATTTT. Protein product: CASSFRDNEGSNQPQHF.

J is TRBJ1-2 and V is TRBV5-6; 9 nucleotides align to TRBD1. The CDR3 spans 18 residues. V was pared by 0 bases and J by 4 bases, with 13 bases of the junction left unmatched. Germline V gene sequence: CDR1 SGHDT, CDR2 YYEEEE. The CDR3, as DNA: TGTGCCAGCAGCTTGGTATTACGGACAGGGGACTACCCCTATGGCTACACCTTC. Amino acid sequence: CASSLVLRTGDYPYGYTF.

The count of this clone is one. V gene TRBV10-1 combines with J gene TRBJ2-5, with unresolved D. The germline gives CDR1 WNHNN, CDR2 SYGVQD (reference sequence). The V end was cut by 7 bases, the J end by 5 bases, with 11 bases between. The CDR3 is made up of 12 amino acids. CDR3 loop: CASTPQAETQYF. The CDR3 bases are TGCGCCAGCACCCCTCAGGCCGAGACCCAGTACTTC.

CDR3 protein: CASSQEDRFSYNEQFF. The CDR3 nucleotides read TGCGCCAGCAGCCAAGAGGACAGGTTCTCCTACAATGAGCAGTTCTTC. V and J are TRBV4-3 and TRBJ2-1; 7 bases align to TRBD1. Germline V gene lookup returns CDR1 LGHNA and CDR2 YSLEER. V lost 0 bases and J lost 0; bases outside the gene matches: 2. CDR3 length: 16 residues.

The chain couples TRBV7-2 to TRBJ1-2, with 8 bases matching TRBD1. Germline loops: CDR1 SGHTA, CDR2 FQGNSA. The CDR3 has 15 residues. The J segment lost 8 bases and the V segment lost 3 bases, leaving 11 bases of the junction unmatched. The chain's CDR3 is CASSFSDRARQGYTF. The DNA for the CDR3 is TGTGCCAGCAGCTTCTCGGACAGGGCTCGTCAGGGCTACACCTTC.

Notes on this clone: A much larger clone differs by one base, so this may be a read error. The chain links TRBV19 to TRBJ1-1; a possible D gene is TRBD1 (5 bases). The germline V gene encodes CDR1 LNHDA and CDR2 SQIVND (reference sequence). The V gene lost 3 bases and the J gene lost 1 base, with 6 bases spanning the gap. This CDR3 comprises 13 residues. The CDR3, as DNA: TGTGCCAGTAGTATGACAGCGAACACTGAAGCTTTCTTT. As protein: CASSMTANTEAFF.

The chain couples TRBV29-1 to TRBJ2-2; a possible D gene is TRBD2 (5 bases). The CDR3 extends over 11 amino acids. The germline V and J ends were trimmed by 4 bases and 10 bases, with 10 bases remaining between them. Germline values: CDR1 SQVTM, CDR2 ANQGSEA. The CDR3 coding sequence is TGCAGCGTTGGGACTGTCCCGGAGCTGTTTTTT. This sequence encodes CSVGTVPELFF.

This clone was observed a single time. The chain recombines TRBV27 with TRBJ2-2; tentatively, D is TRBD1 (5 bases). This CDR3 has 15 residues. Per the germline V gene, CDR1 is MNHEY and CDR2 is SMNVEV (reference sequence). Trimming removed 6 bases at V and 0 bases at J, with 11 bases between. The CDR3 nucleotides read TGTGCCAGCAGCCCGAGGACAACGAACACCGGGGAGCTGTTTTTT. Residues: CASSPRTTNTGELFF.

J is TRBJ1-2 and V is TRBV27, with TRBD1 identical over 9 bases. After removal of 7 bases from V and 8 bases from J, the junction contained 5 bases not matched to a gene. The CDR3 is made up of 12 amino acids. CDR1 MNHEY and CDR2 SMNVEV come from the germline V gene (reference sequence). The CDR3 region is CASTRQGEGYTF. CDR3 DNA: TGTGCCAGCACCCGACAGGGGGAAGGCTACACCTTC.

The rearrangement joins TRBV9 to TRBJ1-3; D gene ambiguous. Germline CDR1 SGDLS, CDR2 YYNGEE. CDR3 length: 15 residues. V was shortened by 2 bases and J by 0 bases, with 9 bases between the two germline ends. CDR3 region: CASSVWSGSGNTIYF. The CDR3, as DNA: TGTGCCAGCAGCGTGTGGAGCGGCTCTGGAAACACCATATATTTT.

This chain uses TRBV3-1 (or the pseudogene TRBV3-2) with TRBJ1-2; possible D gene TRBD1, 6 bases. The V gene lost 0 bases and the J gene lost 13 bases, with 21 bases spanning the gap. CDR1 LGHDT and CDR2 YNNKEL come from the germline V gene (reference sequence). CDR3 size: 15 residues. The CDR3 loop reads CASSQDMAGATAGTF. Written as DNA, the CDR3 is TGTGCCAGCAGCCAAGATATGGCGGGGGCAACGGCGGGCACCTTC.

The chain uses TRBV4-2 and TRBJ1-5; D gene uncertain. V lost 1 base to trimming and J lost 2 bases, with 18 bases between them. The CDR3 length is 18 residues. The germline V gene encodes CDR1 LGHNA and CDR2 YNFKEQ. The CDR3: CASSQGPPGRMGNQPQHF. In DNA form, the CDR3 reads TGTGCCAGCAGCCAAGGGCCCCCCGGCAGGATGGGCAATCAGCCCCAGCATTTT.

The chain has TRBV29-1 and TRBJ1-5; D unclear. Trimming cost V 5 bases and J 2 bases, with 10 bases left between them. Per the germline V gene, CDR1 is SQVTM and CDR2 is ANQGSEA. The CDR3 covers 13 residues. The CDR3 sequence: CSVPASGNQPQHF. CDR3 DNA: TGCAGCGTTCCCGCTTCGGGCAATCAGCCCCAGCATTTT.

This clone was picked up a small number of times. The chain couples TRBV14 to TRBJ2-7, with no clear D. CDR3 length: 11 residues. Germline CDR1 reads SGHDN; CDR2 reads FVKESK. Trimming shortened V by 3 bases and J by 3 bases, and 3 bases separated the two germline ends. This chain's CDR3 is CASSHSYEQYF. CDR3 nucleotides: TGTGCCAGCAGCCACAGCTACGAGCAGTACTTC.